Listed below are T cell receptor beta chains from one sample, sequenced in a study of CD8 T cells in Susac syndrome. TCRdb reprocessed the immunoSEQ multiplex PCR reads with MiXCR, giving one entry per CDR3 protein. The sample includes approximately 220,000 distinct CDR3 sequences, about 93% seen only once; the top ten take about 0.12%. The material sequenced was CD8+ T cells from PBMCs. The source is a human donor with multiple sclerosis. CDR3s include the opening cysteine and the closing phenylalanine or tryptophan. D genes are given only for firm matches. Some rows have no size entry. The others give once, few or many, or a class for an expanded clone.

NA,TRBJ1-4,TRBD1,TRBV7-8,TGTGCCAGCAGCTTAGCTACCCCGGGACAGGGATATGGGACTAATGAAAAACTGTTTTTT,CASSLATPGQGYGTNEKLFF
NA,TRBJ2-3,NA,TRBV21-1,TGTGCCAGCCTCCTGGGGGACAGGAGGGGTCATACGCAGTATTTT,CASLLGDRRGHTQYF
NA,TRBJ2-1,NA,TRBV12-3/TRBV12-4,TGTGCCAGCGACTCAAGCGAAAGCTCCTACAATGAGCAGTTCTTC,CASDSSESSYNEQFF
few,TRBJ2-1,NA,TRBV12-3/TRBV12-4,TGTGCCAGCAGTTTTCAGGGGAGCTCCTACAATGAGCAGTTCTTC,CASSFQGSSYNEQFF
NA,TRBJ1-1,TRBD1,TRBV29-1,TGCAGCGTTGCTGAGGGGGCCGAGGCTTTCTTT,CSVAEGAEAFF
NA,TRBJ2-7,NA,TRBV4-2,TGTGCCAGCAGCCAAGGGTGGCAATCCTACGAGCAGTACTTC,CASSQGWQSYEQYF
NA,TRBJ2-3,TRBD2,TRBV7-9,TGTGCCAGCAGCTTAGGACTAGCTGACACAGATACGCAGTATTTT,CASSLGLADTDTQYF
NA,TRBJ2-7,NA,TRBV19,TGTGCCACCTCGCTGTCTTACGAGCAGTACTTC,CATSLSYEQYF
NA,TRBJ2-7,NA,TRBV19,TGTGCCACCAGAGGGGGACCATACGAGCAGTACTTC,CATRGGPYEQYF
NA,TRBJ2-3,NA,TRBV11-3,TGTGCCAGCAGCCCCGAAGGGGTGAACACAGATACGCAGTATTTT,CASSPEGVNTDTQYF
few,TRBJ2-1,NA,TRBV3-1,TGTGCCAGCAGCCATCAATATACGGCTAGCTCCTACAATGAGCAGTTCTTC,CASSHQYTASSYNEQFF
NA,TRBJ2-1,TRBD2,TRBV9,TGTGCCAGCAGCGTAGAGGGGTCGGGGGGTGGTTACAATGAGCAGTTCTTC,CASSVEGSGGGYNEQFF
few,TRBJ2-1,TRBD2,TRBV6-1,TGTGCCAGCAGTGCTCTAGCGGGACTTTACAATGAGCAGTTCTTC,CASSALAGLYNEQFF
NA,TRBJ1-1,NA,TRBV9,TGTGCCAGCAGCGTAGGCCACAGAACTGAAGCTTTCTTT,CASSVGHRTEAFF
NA,TRBJ2-3,NA,TRBV15,TGTGCCACCAGCAGAGGAGGGGGGGCATTTGGGGATACGCAGTATTTT,CATSRGGGAFGDTQYF
NA,TRBJ2-7,TRBD1,TRBV10-3,TGTGCCATCAGGGGTACGGGACAGGTAAAGGCCTACGAGCAGTACTTC,CAIRGTGQVKAYEQYF
NA,TRBJ2-1,NA,TRBV13,TGTGCCAGCAGCTTCTTAACAGGGAGATACAATGAGCAGTTCTTC,CASSFLTGRYNEQFF
once,TRBJ1-1,NA,TRBV27,TGTGCCAGCAGTTTAAGGTCAATTAGGGACACTGAAGCTTTCTTT,CASSLRSIRDTEAFF
NA,TRBJ2-3,TRBD1,TRBV11-2,TGTGCCAGCAGCTTAGTTGGGACAGGGGGCACAGATACGCAGTATTTT,CASSLVGTGGTDTQYF
NA,TRBJ2-2,NA,TRBV6-5,TGTGCCAGCAAATCGAGAAACGGGGAGCTGTTTTTT,CASKSRNGELFF
once,TRBJ2-6,TRBD2,TRBV9,TGTGCCAGCAGCGACTACCCCGGGACTAGGAGCTCTGGGGCCAACGTCCTGACTTTC,CASSDYPGTRSSGANVLTF
NA,TRBJ1-2,TRBD1,TRBV7-9,TGTGCCAGCAGCCCATGGGACAGGCGCCACTATGGCTACACCTTC,CASSPWDRRHYGYTF